This T cell receptor beta chain is drawn from a study of cytomegalovirus exposure and HLA in healthy donors. This clone was counted a few times. 13 Jbeta primers and 60 Vbeta primers were used for the PCR. The method was immunoSEQ multiplex PCR; TCRdb's version includes in-frame clones alone and lacks a portion of them. The sample comprises 40,000 to 55,000 clones, around 69% of which are singletons, and around 3.4% rests with the top ten. Germline CDR1 reads GTSNPN; CDR2 reads SVGIG (reference sequence). V lost 3 bases and J lost 2, with 11 bases in between. CDR3 size: 14 residues. Sequenced: PBMCs. This receptor was obtained from a woman in her thirties in good health and CMV-seronegative. This chain uses TRBV30 with TRBJ2-1, with a tentative D call TRBD1 (5 bases). CDR3 nucleotide sequence: TGTGCCTGGAGGGACACCAGGACCTACAATGAGCAGTTCTTC. It specifies CAWRDTRTYNEQFF.